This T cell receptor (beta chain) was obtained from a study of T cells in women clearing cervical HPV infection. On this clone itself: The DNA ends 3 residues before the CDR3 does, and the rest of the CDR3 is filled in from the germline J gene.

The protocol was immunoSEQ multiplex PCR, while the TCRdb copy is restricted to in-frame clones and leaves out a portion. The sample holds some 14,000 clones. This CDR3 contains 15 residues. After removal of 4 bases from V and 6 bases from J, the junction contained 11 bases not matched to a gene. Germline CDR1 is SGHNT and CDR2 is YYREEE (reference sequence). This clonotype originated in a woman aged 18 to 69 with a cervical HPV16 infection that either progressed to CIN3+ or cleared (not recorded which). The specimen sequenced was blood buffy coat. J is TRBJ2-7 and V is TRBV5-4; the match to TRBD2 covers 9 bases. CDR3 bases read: TGTGCCAGCAGCCGCGATAGCGGGGGAGGGGCCGAG. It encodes CASSRDSGGGAE. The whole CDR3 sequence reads CASSRDSGGGAEQYF.